A single TCR beta chain is shown here with its context. Its antigen is unidentified. Full-length variable regions came from constant-region reverse primers plus semi-nested Nested Universal Primer A PCR. Using its own MiXCR run on the 5' RACE reads, TCRdb lists one record per CDR3 protein. The data contain 45,000 to 60,000 distinct CDR3 sequences, over 20% of them seen just once; the ten biggest clones take up about 3%. The study's findings and limits: Tumor Tregs overlapped most with tumor, then blood, naive CD4+ cells.

The CDR3 is made up of 15 amino acids. J gave up 2 bases and V 0 bases, and 4 bases lay outside the gene matches. In germline, CDR1 is SGHRS, CDR2 YFSETQ. What was sequenced was tumor-infiltrating naive CD4+ T cells sorted from the breast tumor. The subset denotes: naive CD4+ T cells, CD4+CD45RA+CD25-. This sequence joins TRBV5-1 and TRBJ2-5, with TRBD2 matching 7 bases. The receptor was derived from a female donor with breast cancer. CDR3 loop: CASSLASGAQETQYF. CDR3 nucleotides: TGCGCCAGCAGCTTGGCTAGCGGTGCACAAGAGACCCAGTACTTC. Together with reference TRBV5-1 and TRBJ2-5, the CDR3 gives the full variable domain: KAGVTQTPRYLIKTRGQQVTLSCSPISGHRSVSWYQQTPGQGLQFLFEYFSETQRNKGNFPGRFSGRQFSNSRSEMNVSTLELGDSALYLCASSLASGAQETQYFGPGTRLLVL.